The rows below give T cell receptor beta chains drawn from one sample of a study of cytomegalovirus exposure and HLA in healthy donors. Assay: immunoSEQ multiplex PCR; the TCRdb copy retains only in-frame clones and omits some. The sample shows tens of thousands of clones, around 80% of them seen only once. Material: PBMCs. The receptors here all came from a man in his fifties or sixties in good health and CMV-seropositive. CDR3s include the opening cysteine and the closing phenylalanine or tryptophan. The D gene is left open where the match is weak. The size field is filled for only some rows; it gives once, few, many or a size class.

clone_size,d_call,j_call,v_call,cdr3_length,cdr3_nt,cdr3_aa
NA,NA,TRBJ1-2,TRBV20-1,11,TGCAGTGCTAAGACAGGCGGTGGCTACACCTTC,CSAKTGGGYTF
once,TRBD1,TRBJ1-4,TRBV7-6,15,TGTGCCAGCAGCTCACAGGGGGGATCGAATGAAAAACTGTTTTTT,CASSSQGGSNEKLFF
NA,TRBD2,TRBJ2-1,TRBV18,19,TGTGCCAGCTCACCACCTGGGCTAGCGGGAGCTCTCTCCTACAATGAGCAGTTCTTC,CASSPPGLAGALSYNEQFF
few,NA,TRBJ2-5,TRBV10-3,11,TGTGCCATCAGTGAGCGGGAGACCCAGTACTTC,CAISERETQYF
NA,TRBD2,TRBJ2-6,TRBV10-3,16,TGTGCCACCACGACTAGCGGGTCCTCTGGGGCCAACGTCCTGACTTTC,CATTTSGSSGANVLTF
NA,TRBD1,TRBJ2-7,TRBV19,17,TGTGCCAGTAGTATAAGAGGACAGGGATCGACACGGAACGAGCAGTACTTC,CASSIRGQGSTRNEQYF
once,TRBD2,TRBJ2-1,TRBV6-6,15,TGTGCCAGCAGCCCAACTAGCGGCACCTACAATGAGCAGTTCTTC,CASSPTSGTYNEQFF
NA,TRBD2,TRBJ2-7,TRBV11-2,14,TGTGCCAGCAGCTTAAAGCGGGAGTACGGGGAGCAGTACTTC,CASSLKREYGEQYF
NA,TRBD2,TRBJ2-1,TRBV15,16,TGTGCCACCAGCAGCCCTAGCGGGAGGCTCGTCAATGAGCAGTTCTTC,CATSSPSGRLVNEQFF
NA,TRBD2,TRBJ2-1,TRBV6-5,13,TGTGCCAGTTGGATACTAGCGGGGAATGAGCAGTTCTTC,CASWILAGNEQFF
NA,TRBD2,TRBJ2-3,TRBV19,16,TGTGCCAGTAGTATTCGACTAGCGGGAGGTTTAGATACGCAGTATTTT,CASSIRLAGGLDTQYF
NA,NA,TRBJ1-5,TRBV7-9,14,TGTGCCAGCAGCACTACAGACTACTATCAGCCCCAGCATTTT,CASSTTDYYQPQHF
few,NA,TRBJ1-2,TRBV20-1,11,TGCAGTGCTGAGCCCTCCGGGAGCTACACCTTC,CSAEPSGSYTF
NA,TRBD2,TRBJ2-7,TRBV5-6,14,TGTGCCAGCAGCGTCCTAGCTTGGGAGGGGGAGCAGTACTTC,CASSVLAWEGEQYF
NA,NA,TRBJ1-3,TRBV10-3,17,TGTGCCATCAGTGACCAGGTGGGCAGGGTCCCTGGAAACACCATATATTTT,CAISDQVGRVPGNTIYF
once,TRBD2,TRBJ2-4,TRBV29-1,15,TGCAGCGTTGTGCTAGCGGGGAAGCCCAAAAACATTCAGTACTTC,CSVVLAGKPKNIQYF
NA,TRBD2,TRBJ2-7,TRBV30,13,TGTGCCCGGGGGGGGACGGACTCCTACGAGCAGTACTTC,CARGGTDSYEQYF
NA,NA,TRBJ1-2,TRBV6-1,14,TGTGCCAGCAGTGTCGACAGGCGGCTAGAGGGCTACACCTTC,CASSVDRRLEGYTF
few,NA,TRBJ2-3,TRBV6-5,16,TGTGCCAGCAGTTACTCTCTGGCAGGTCATACAGATACGCAGTATTTT,CASSYSLAGHTDTQYF
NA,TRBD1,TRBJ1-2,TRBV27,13,TGTGCCAGCAGTTTTGGGACAGGGGGTGGCTACACCTTC,CASSFGTGGGYTF
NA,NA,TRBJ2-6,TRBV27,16,TGTGCCAGCAGCCTTTACCCAGGCTCTGGGGCCAACGTCCTGACTTTC,CASSLYPGSGANVLTF
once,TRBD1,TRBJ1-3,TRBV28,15,TGTGCCAGCAGCGACAGGGGTCCCTCTGGAAACACCATATATTTT,CASSDRGPSGNTIYF
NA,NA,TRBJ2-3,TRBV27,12,TGTGCCAGCAGTCCAACAACAGATACGCAGTATTTT,CASSPTTDTQYF
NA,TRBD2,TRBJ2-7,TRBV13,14,TGTGCCAGCAGCTTGGCACGGGAGGGTCGCGAGCAGTACTTC,CASSLAREGREQYF
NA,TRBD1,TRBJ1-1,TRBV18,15,TGTGCCAGCTCACCGGGACAGGGGGCGAACACTGAAGCTTTCTTT,CASSPGQGANTEAFF
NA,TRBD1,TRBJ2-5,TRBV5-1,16,TGCGCCAGCAGCTTGTGGGGGACAGGGGGGCAAGAGACCCAGTACTTC,CASSLWGTGGQETQYF
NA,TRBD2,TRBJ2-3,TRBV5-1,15,TGCGCCAGCAGCTGGGGGCGGGAGGGCCGAGATACGCAGTATTTT,CASSWGREGRDTQYF